Following are 7 T cell receptor beta chains from one sample sequenced in a study of siplizumab effects on memory and regulatory T cells (dated by TCRdb to between 2018 and 2021). The library was generated by the immunoSEQ multiplex PCR assay. The source is immuneACCESS, and TCRdb retained only in-frame sequences with V and J called. Part of the clones is not carried over; for the studies checked, unresolved V genes explain less than half of this, and the remainder is unexplained. This sample has over 85,000 clones in its table, and 93% of those were observed once. Approximately 7.1% of the sample rests with the top ten. Sequencing was done on a sample of CD8+ T cells sorted from blood. These receptors all stem from a human donor in good health.

This chain joins TRBV19 and TRBJ2-7, with D perhaps given as TRBD1 or TRBD2 (5 bases each). The CDR3 contains 13 residues. Trimming took off 6 bases at V and 1 base at J, with 10 bases between the two ends. The germline V gene has CDR1 LNHDA and CDR2 SQIVND (reference sequence). The CDR3 DNA follows: TGTGCCAGTAGCGGGACGCTTTCCTACGAGCAGTACTTC. Its translation: CASSGTLSYEQYF. The full variable domain, rest sourced from reference TRBV19 and TRBJ2-7, is DGGITQSPKYLFRKEGQNVTLSCEQNLNHDAMYWYRQDPGQGLRLIYYSQIVNDFQKGDIAEGYSVSREKKESFPLTVTSAQKNPTAFYLCASSGTLSYEQYFGPGTRLTVT.

This clone was detected only a few times. The CDR3 bases are TGCGCCAGCAGCCAAGATTTACTAGCGGAGGGATCCCCCATGGGTTACAATGAGCAGTTCTTC. Translating gives CASSQDLLAEGSPMGYNEQFF. The chain is built from TRBV4-3 and TRBJ2-1; 8 bases line up with TRBD2. CDR1 LGHNA and CDR2 YSLEER come from the germline V gene. This CDR3 contains 21 residues. Unmatched junction bases numbered 20, after V lost 0 bases and J lost 4 bases.

The chain's CDR3 is CASSVGREKGYTF. CDR3 DNA sequence: TGTGCCAGCAGCGTAGGAAGGGAAAAAGGCTACACCTTC. This chain connects TRBV9 to TRBJ1-2; D is unclear. Germline loops: CDR1 SGDLS, CDR2 YYNGEE. Trimming removed 0 bases from V and 8 bases from J, with 11 bases in between. The CDR3 runs to 13 residues.

The gene calls are TRBV6-6 and TRBJ2-2; 7 positions agree with TRBD1. This CDR3 contains 15 residues. CDR1 is MNHNY and CDR2 is SVGAGI in the germline V gene (reference sequence). J was trimmed by 3 bases and V by 5 bases; bases with no gene match: 6. CDR3 loop: CASSGDRVDTGELFF. Here the CDR3 DNA reads TGTGCCAGCAGTGGTGACAGGGTCGACACCGGGGAGCTGTTTTTT.

The chain joins TRBV2 to TRBJ2-6; D remains unclear. The V end was cut by 8 bases, the J end by 5 bases, with 16 bases between. The CDR3 has 15 residues. Germline values: CDR1 SNHLY, CDR2 FYNNEI. CDR3 in amino acids: CASLRSVQRANVLTF. DNA of the CDR3: TGTGCCAGCTTAAGGTCCGTCCAGCGGGCCAACGTCCTGACTTTC.

CDR3 loop: CASSQGLRVTSYNEQFF. The CDR3 coding sequence is TGCGCCAGCAGTCAAGGACTCAGGGTAACCTCCTACAATGAGCAGTTCTTC. The V and J genes are TRBV23-1 and TRBJ2-1; TRBD1 or TRBD2 may be the D gene (5 bases each). TRBV23-1 is designated an ORF whose function remains uncertain. The CDR3 contains 17 residues. V was pared by 2 bases and J by 0 bases, with 14 bases between.

The chain employs TRBV13 and TRBJ1-5; D is ambiguous. CDR1 and CDR2 from the germline V gene are PRHDT and FYEKMQ (reference sequence). V lost 0 bases to trimming and J lost 3 bases, with 9 bases between them. The CDR3 is 15 residues long. CDR3 nucleotides: TGTGCCAGCAGCTTAGGACGGCAGCACAATCAGCCCCAGCATTTT. This codes for CASSLGRQHNQPQHF. The complete variable domain, with remaining parts taken from reference TRBV13 and TRBJ1-5, reads AAGVIQSPRHLIKEKRETATLKCYPIPRHDTVYWYQQGPGQDPQFLISFYEKMQSDKGSIPDRFSAQQFSDYHSELNMSSLELGDSALYFCASSLGRQHNQPQHFGDGTRLSIL.